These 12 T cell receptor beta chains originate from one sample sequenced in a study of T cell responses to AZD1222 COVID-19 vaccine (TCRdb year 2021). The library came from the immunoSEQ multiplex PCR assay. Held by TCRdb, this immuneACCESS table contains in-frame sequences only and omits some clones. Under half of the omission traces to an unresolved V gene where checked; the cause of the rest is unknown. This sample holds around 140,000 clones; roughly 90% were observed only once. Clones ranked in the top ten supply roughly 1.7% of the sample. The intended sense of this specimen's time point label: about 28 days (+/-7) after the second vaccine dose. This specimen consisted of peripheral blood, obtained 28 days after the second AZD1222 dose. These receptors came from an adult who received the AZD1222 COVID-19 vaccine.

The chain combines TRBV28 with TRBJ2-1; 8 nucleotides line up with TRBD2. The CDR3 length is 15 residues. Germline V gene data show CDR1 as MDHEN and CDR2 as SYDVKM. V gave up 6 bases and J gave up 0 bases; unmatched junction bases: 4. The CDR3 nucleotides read TGTGCCAGCAGCCTAAGCGGGAGCTCCTACAATGAGCAGTTCTTC. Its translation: CASSLSGSSYNEQFF. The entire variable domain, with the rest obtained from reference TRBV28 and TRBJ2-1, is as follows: DVKVTQSSRYLVKRTGEKVFLECVQDMDHENMFWYRQDPGLGLRLIYFSYDVKMKEKGDIPEGYSVSREKKERFSLILESASTNQTSMYLCASSLSGSSYNEQFFGPGTRLTVL.

The CDR3 loop reads CAWNSRGDTEAFF. The CDR3, as DNA: TGTGCCTGGAATTCACGAGGGGACACTGAAGCTTTCTTT. The J gene is TRBJ1-1, the V gene TRBV30; TRBD1 is a possible D gene (5 bases). The germline CDR1 and CDR2 sequences are GTSNPN and SVGIG (reference sequence). CDR3 length: 13 amino acids. V lost 4 bases and J 3 bases, leaving 12 bases between the germline ends. Based on the CDR3 plus reference TRBV30 and TRBJ1-1, the full variable domain is SQTIHQWPATLVQPVGSPLSLECTVEGTSNPNLYWYRQAAGRGLQLLFYSVGIGQISSEVPQNLSASRPQDRQFILSSKKLLLSDSGFYLCAWNSRGDTEAFFGQGTRLTVV.

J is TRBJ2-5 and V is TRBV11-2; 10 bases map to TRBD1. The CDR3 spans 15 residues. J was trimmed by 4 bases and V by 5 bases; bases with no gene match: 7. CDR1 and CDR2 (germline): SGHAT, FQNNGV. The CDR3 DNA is TGTGCCAGCAGCATGGGCCGGGACAGGGGAGAGACCCAGTACTTC. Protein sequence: CASSMGRDRGETQYF.

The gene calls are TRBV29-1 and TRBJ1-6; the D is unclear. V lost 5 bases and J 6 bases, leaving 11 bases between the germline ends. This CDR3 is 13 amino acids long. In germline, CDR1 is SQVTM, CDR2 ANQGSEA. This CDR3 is CSVSHSINSPLHF. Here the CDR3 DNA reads TGCAGCGTTTCGCACAGTATTAATTCACCCCTCCACTTT.

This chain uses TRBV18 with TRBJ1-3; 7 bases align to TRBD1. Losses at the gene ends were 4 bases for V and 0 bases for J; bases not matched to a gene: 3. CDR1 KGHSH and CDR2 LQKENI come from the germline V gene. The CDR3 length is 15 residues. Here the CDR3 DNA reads TGTGCCAGCTCACTTACAGGGGACTCTGGAAACACCATATATTTT. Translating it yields CASSLTGDSGNTIYF.

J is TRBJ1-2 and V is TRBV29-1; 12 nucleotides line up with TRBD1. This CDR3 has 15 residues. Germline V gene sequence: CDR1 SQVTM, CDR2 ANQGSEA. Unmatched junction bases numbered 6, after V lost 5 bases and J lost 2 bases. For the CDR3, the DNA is TGCAGCGTTCTGCGGGACAGGGGGCAGAACTATGGCTACACCTTC. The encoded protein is CSVLRDRGQNYGYTF.

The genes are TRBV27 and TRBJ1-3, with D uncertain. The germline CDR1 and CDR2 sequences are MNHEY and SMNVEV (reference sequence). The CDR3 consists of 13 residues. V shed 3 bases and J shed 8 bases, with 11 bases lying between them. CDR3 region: CASSFREGDTIYF. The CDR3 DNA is TGTGCCAGCAGTTTCCGCGAGGGAGACACCATATATTTT.

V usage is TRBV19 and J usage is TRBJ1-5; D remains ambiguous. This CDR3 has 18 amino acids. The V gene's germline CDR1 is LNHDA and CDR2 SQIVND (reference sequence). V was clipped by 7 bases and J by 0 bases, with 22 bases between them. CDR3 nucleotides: TGTGCCAGTACAACTATAGATTTGGCAGCTTATAGCAATCAGCCCCAGCATTTT. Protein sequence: CASTTIDLAAYSNQPQHF.

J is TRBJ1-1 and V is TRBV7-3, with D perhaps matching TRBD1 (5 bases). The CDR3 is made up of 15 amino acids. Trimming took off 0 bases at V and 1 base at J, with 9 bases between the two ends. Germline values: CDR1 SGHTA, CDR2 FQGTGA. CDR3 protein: CASSLTGAGNTEAFF. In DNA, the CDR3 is TGTGCCAGCAGCTTAACTGGGGCTGGGAACACTGAAGCTTTCTTT.

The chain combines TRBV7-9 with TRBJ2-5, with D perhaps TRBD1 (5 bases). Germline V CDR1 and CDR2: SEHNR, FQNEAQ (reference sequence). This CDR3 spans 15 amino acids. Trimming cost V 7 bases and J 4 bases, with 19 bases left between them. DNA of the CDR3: TGTGCCAGCAAACTCTTAGTCACAGGCGGAGAGACCCAGTACTTC. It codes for CASKLLVTGGETQYF.

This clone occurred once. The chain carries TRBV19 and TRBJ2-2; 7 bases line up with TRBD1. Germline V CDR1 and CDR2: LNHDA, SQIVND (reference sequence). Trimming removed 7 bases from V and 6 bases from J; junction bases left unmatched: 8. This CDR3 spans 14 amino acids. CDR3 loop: CASTPTGSAGELFF. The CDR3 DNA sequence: TGTGCCAGTACCCCGACAGGGAGTGCCGGGGAGCTGTTTTTT.

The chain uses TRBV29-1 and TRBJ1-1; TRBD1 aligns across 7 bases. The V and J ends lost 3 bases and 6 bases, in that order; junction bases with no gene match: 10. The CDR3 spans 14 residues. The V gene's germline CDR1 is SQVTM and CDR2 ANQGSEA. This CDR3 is CSVDLTGRTAEAFF. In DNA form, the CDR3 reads TGCAGCGTTGACCTGACAGGGAGGACGGCTGAAGCTTTCTTT.